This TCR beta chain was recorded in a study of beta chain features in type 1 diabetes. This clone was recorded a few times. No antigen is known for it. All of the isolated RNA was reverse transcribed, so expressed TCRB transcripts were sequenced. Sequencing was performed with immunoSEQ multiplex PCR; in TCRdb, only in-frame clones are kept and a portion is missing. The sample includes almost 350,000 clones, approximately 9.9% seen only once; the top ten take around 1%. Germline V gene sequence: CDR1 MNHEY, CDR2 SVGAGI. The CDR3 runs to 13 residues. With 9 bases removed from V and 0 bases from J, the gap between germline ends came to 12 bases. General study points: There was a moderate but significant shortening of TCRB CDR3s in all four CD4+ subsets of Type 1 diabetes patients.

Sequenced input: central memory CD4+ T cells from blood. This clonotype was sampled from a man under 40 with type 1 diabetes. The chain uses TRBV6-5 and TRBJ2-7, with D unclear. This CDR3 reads CASCRGSSYEQYF. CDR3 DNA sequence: TGTGCCAGTTGTCGAGGCAGCTCCTACGAGCAGTACTTC.